This T cell receptor (beta chain) was sequenced in a study of blood T cell repertoires in COVID-19. Overall study context: Sample material is recorded as cDNA or gDNA derived from T cells, B-cell-depleted T cells, or PBMCs.

CDR3 size: 14 residues. The V and J ends lost 5 bases and 3 bases respectively, with 11 bases between them. CDR1 and CDR2 (germline): LNHDA, SQIVND (reference sequence). Per the original data handling: By means of reference gene primer amplification, nucleated cell counts were estimated. Libraries were prepared by immunoSEQ multiplex PCR; TCRdb keeps only in-frame clonotypes and omits some of them. The D gene and trimming were derived from the DNA, and the V and J assignments and clone size from that table. Here the sample spans fewer than 70,000 clones, roughly 85% being singletons. The rearrangement links TRBV19 to TRBJ1-3, with D unclear. The sample taken for sequencing was peripheral blood. This clonotype was obtained from a woman older than 75 with acute or convalescent COVID-19. The CDR3 DNA is TGTGCCAGTAGTCTCGGTTTGAGTGGAAACACCATATATTTT. This gives the protein CASSLGLSGNTIYF.